The present TCR beta chain was sequenced within a study of CD8 T cells in ankylosing spondylitis. TCRdb reprocessed the 5' RACE reads via MiXCR and lists one record per CDR3 protein. The table lists 250,000 to 350,000 distinct CDR3 sequences, over 15% of them singletons. Sequenced: blood, either unsorted or a sorted T cell fraction (not recorded which). The TCR sequence derives from a male donor with ankylosing spondylitis or in good health (not recorded which).

CDR3 nucleotide sequence: TGTGCCAGCAGCTTAGATACTGAGCAGTTCTTC. It yields the protein CASSLDTEQFF. This chain connects TRBV11-2 to TRBJ2-1; D not certain. This CDR3 comprises 11 residues. Germline values: CDR1 SGHAT, CDR2 FQNNGV. V dropped 0 bases and J dropped 9 bases, with 3 bases sitting between them.